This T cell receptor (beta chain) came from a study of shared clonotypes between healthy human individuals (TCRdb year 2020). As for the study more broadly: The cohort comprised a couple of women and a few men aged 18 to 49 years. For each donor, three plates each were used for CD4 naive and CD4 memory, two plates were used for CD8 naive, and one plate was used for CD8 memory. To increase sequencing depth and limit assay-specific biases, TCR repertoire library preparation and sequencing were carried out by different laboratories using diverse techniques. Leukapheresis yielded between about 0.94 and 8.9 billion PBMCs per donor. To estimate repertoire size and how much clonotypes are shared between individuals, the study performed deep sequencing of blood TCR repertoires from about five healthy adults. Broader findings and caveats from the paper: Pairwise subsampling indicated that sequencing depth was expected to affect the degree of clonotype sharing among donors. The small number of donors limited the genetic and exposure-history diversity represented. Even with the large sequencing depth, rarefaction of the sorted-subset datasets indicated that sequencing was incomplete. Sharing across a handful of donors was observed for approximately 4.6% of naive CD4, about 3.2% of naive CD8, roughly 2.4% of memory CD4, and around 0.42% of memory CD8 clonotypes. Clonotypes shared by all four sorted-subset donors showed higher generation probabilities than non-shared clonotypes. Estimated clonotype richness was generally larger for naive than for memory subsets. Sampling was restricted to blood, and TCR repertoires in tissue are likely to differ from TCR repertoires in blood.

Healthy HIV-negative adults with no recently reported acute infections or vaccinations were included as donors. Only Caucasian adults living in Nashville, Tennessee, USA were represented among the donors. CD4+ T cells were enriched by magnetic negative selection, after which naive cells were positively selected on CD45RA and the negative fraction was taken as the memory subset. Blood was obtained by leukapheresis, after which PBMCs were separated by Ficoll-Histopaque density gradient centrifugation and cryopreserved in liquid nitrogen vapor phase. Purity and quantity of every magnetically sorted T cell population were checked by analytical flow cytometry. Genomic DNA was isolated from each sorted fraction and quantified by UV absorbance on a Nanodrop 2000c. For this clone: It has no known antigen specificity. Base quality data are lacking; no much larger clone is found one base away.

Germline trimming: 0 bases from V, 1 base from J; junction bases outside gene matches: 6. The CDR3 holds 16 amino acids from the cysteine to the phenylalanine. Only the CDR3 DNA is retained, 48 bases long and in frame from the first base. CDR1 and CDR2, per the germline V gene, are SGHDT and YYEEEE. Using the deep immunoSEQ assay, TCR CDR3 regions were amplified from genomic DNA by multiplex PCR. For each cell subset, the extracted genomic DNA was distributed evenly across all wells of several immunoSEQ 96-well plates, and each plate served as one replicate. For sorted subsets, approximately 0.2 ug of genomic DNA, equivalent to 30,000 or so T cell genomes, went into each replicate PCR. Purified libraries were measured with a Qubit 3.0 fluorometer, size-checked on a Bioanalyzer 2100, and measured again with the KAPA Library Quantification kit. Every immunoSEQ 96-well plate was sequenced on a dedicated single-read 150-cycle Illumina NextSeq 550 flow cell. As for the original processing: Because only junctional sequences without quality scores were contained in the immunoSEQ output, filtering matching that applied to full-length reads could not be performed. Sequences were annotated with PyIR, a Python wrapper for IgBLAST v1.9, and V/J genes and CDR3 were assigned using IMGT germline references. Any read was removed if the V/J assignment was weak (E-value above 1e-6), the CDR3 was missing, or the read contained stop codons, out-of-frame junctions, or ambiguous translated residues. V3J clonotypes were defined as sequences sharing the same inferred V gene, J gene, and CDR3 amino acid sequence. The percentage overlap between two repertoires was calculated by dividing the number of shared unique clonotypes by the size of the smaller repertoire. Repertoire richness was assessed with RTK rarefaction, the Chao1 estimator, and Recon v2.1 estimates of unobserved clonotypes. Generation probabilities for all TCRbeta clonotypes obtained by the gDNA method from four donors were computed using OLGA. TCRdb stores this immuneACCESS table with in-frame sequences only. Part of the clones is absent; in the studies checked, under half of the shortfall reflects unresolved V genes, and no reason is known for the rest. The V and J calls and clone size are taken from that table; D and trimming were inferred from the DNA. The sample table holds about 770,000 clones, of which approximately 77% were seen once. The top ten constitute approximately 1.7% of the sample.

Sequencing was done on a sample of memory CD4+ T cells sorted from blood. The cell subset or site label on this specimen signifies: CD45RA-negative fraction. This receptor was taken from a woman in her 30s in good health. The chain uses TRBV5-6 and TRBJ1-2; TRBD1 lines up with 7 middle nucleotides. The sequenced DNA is TGTGCCAGCAGCTTGGCCGCGACAGGGCTTAACTATGGCTACACCTTC. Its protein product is CASSLAATGLNYGYTF.